The next 21 T cell receptor beta chains were all read from a single sample in a study of T cell responses to AZD1222 COVID-19 vaccine. Generated by immunoSEQ multiplex PCR, the TCRdb table keeps only in-frame clones and is missing some. Among some 140,000 clones listed, 84% were seen once. The sequencing here drew on peripheral blood, taken on day 0 of AZD1222 vaccination. Receptor source: an adult in good health.

Remarks on this clone: An end of the junction does not agree with germline; a read error may underlie this. CDR3 loop: CASRGFSAANVLTF. In DNA form, the CDR3 reads TGTGCCAGCAGGGGCTTTTCTGCGGCCAACGTCCTGACTTTC. V usage is TRBV6-5 and J usage is TRBJ2-6, with D unresolved. The germline gives CDR1 MNHEY, CDR2 SVGAGI. The length of the CDR3 is 14 residues.

The rearrangement links TRBV6-6 to TRBJ2-3, with TRBD2 matching over 13 bases. J gave up 7 bases and V 8 bases, and 9 bases lay outside the gene matches. The CDR3 totals 15 residues. Germline V CDR1 and CDR2: MNHNY, SVGAGI (reference sequence). CDR3 protein: CASHTSGGAINTQYF. The CDR3 DNA is TGTGCCAGCCACACTAGCGGGGGGGCCATAAATACGCAGTATTTT.

This clone was observed a single time. The chain combines TRBV6-5 with TRBJ2-3, with TRBD1 identical over 7 bases. The CDR3 loop spans 14 amino acids. Germline CDR1 reads MNHEY; CDR2 reads SVGAGI. Germline trimming cut 6 bases from V and 2 bases from J; bases unmatched to any gene: 5. CDR3 amino acids: CASSTDRVTDTQYF. In DNA, the CDR3 is TGTGCCAGCAGCACCGACAGGGTCACAGATACGCAGTATTTT.

This chain uses TRBV19 with TRBJ2-1, with no clear D. This CDR3 spans 15 amino acids. CDR1 and CDR2 from the germline V gene are LNHDA and SQIVND (reference sequence). Trimming removed 6 bases from V and 6 bases from J, with 18 bases in between. The CDR3 protein is CASRHVSLDSNEQFF. The CDR3 DNA reads TGTGCCAGTAGACACGTCAGTTTGGATAGCAATGAGCAGTTCTTC.

The chain employs TRBV12-3 or TRBV12-4 and TRBJ2-7; TRBD1 aligns across 8 bases. Trimming removed 7 bases from V and 3 bases from J; junction bases left unmatched: 5. The CDR3 loop spans 13 amino acids. The CDR3 DNA is TGTGCCAGCACTCGACAGGGGATCTACGAGCAGTACTTC. Amino acid sequence: CASTRQGIYEQYF.

This chain joins TRBV3-1 (or the pseudogene TRBV3-2) and TRBJ2-3; 8 bases map to TRBD2. This CDR3 region has 18 residues. Per germline, CDR1 LGHDT and CDR2 YNNKEL (reference sequence). Unmatched junction bases numbered 11, after V lost 2 bases and J lost 1 base. CDR3 amino acids: CASSQLRMTGGRTDTQYF. The CDR3 coding sequence is TGTGCCAGCAGCCAATTGAGGATGACGGGGGGGCGCACAGATACGCAGTATTTT.

The chain links TRBV9 to TRBJ2-7; TRBD2 is a possible D gene (5 bases). The CDR3 contains 15 residues. The V end lost 4 bases, the J end lost 0 bases, and 14 bases lay between the germline ends. Germline values: CDR1 SGDLS, CDR2 YYNGEE. CDR3 loop: CASSPGKESSYEQYF. CDR3 DNA sequence: TGTGCCAGCAGCCCCGGGAAGGAGAGCTCCTACGAGCAGTACTTC.

This clone was detected only once. This rearrangement joins TRBV28 to TRBJ2-3; 14 nucleotides line up with TRBD2. This CDR3 is 16 amino acids long. Germline V CDR1 and CDR2: MDHEN, SYDVKM. J lost 7 bases, V lost 4 bases, and 7 bases had no gene match. The CDR3 DNA reads as TGTGCCAGCAGTTCAACCGGACTAGCGGGGGGATATACGCAGTATTTT. It is translated as CASSSTGLAGGYTQYF.

The J gene is TRBJ2-7, the V gene TRBV5-4; possibly TRBD2 for D (6 bases). V gave up 5 bases and J gave up 7 bases, with 22 bases separating them. The CDR3 is 15 residues long. Germline V gene lookup returns CDR1 SGHNT and CDR2 YYREEE (reference sequence). This CDR3 reads CASSAPGAPPDEQYF. For the CDR3, the DNA is TGTGCCAGCAGTGCACCGGGAGCCCCCCCCGATGAGCAGTACTTC.

V is TRBV15 and J is TRBJ1-1, with 7 bases aligning to TRBD1. V shed 6 bases and J 3 bases; nucleotides not matched to a gene: 7. This CDR3 has 14 residues. Germline V gene sequence: CDR1 LNHNV, CDR2 YYDKDF (reference sequence). The CDR3 sequence: CATSRQGLDTEAFF. CDR3 DNA sequence: TGTGCCACCAGTAGACAGGGATTAGACACTGAAGCTTTCTTT.

J is TRBJ1-2 and V is TRBV5-4; no firm D call. Germline V gives CDR1 SGHNT, CDR2 YYREEE (reference sequence). V gave up 1 base and J gave up 4 bases, with 11 bases separating them. The CDR3 length is 14 residues. In DNA, the CDR3 is TGTGCCAGCAGCTTGTCCGGGAATGTCTATGGCTACACCTTC. Translating it yields CASSLSGNVYGYTF.

The rearrangement joins TRBV3-1 (or the pseudogene TRBV3-2) to TRBJ1-6; D call uncertain. V lost 0 bases to trimming and J lost 9 bases, with 9 bases between them. CDR3 length equals 14 residues. CDR1 and CDR2 from the germline V gene are LGHDT and YNNKEL (reference sequence). This CDR3 reads CASSQEVVRSPLHF. The CDR3 DNA sequence: TGTGCCAGCAGCCAAGAGGTGGTCCGTTCACCCCTCCACTTT.

The chain combines TRBV12-3 or TRBV12-4 with TRBJ2-2; TRBD1 agrees at 7 bases. V lost 9 bases and J lost 1; bases outside the gene matches: 2. The CDR3 spans 13 residues. This CDR3 is CASWDRNTGELFF. The CDR3 DNA follows: TGTGCCAGTTGGGACAGGAACACCGGGGAGCTGTTTTTT.

V and J are TRBV11-2 and TRBJ2-7; 9 bases are a match to TRBD2. Germline V CDR1 and CDR2: SGHAT, FQNNGV. CDR3 length: 15 residues. Trimming at V came to 3 bases and at J to 0 bases, leaving 3 bases not matched to a gene. The CDR3 DNA is TGTGCCAGCAGCTTTGGTAGCGGGGGCTCCTACGAGCAGTACTTC. This translates into CASSFGSGGSYEQYF.

Written as DNA, the CDR3 is TGTGCCAGCAGCAAGGGGGACAGGGGGCAGAATTCACCCCTCCACTTT. Protein sequence: CASSKGDRGQNSPLHF. J is TRBJ1-6 and V is TRBV21-1; TRBD1 reflects the table's D call only, with no check against the DNA. TRBV21-1 is listed as a pseudogene. The CDR3 length is 16 residues.

This chain joins TRBV27 and TRBJ1-1; 7 bases match TRBD1. This CDR3 contains 14 residues. Trimming removed 5 bases from V and 2 bases from J; junction bases left unmatched: 5. The germline gives CDR1 MNHEY, CDR2 SMNVEV (reference sequence). The CDR3 here is CASSLGQTNTEAFF. The CDR3, as DNA: TGTGCCAGCAGTCTGGGACAGACAAACACTGAAGCTTTCTTT.

V gene TRBV29-1 combines with J gene TRBJ1-3; no definite D call. Trimming took 0 bases from V and 5 from J, leaving 2 bases between them. The CDR3 has 11 residues. Germline V gene sequence: CDR1 SQVTM, CDR2 ANQGSEA. CDR3: CSVEDRNTIYF. Written as DNA, the CDR3 is TGCAGCGTTGAAGATCGAAACACCATATATTTT.

The chain has TRBV5-6 and TRBJ1-4; 7 nucleotides align to TRBD1. Germline V gene sequence: CDR1 SGHDT, CDR2 YYEEEE. The junction had 6 bases not matched to a gene; V was cut back by 3 bases and J by 7 bases. There are 14 residues in the CDR3. CDR3 protein: CASSWGQPLEKLFF. The CDR3 region has the DNA TGTGCCAGCAGCTGGGGACAGCCTCTTGAAAAACTGTTTTTT.

The chain carries TRBV28 and TRBJ1-5; a possible D gene is TRBD1 (6 bases). Germline V gene data show CDR1 as MDHEN and CDR2 as SYDVKM. The CDR3 sequence is 13 residues long. The V end was cut by 5 bases, the J end by 7 bases, with 12 bases between. The CDR3 sequence: CASSPDRSQPQHF. The CDR3, as DNA: TGTGCCAGCAGTCCAGACAGGTCCCAGCCCCAGCATTTT.

The genes are TRBV28 and TRBJ1-1; D possibly corresponds to TRBD1 (5 bases). V lost 3 bases and J 2 bases, leaving 16 bases between the germline ends. This CDR3 region has 16 residues. CDR1 is MDHEN and CDR2 is SYDVKM in the germline V gene. CDR3 loop: CASSFPTGTVNTEAFF. The CDR3 DNA reads TGTGCCAGCAGTTTCCCCACCGGGACGGTAAACACTGAAGCTTTCTTT.

The chain combines TRBV7-2 with TRBJ1-2; D remains ambiguous. Germline V CDR1 and CDR2: SGHTA, FQGNSA. The CDR3 loop spans 21 amino acids. V lost 0 bases to trimming and J lost 2 bases, with 28 bases between them. CDR3 in DNA: TGTGCCAGCAGCTTAGCCTCGGGCCTGGGTACGTTACGTTCGTTGAACTATGGCTACACCTTC. Translation: CASSLASGLGTLRSLNYGYTF.